This T cell receptor (beta chain) was documented in a study of T cells in Graves' hyperthyroidism and ophthalmopathy (dated by TCRdb to between 2017 and 2020). Describing the broader study: To identify TCR V-J signatures that set the groups apart, the researchers used a discovery cohort of 90 to 100 patients, made up of roughly 45 with Graves' ophthalmopathy and 57 with stable Graves' hyperthyroidism. An independent validation cohort of under 20 hyperthyroidism patients and approximately 17 patients who later progressed to ophthalmopathy tested prospective prediction of ophthalmopathy. The roughly 99 discovery patients were divided at random into training and test sets in a 7:3 ratio. The study also compared thyroid tissue and blood T-cell repertoires from several Graves' hyperthyroidism patients. Once sampling was done, hyperthyroidism patients were given methimazole at a starting dose of 30 mg daily, whereas ophthalmopathy patients were given high-dose intravenous methylprednisolone. TCR Vbeta CDR3 sequencing of approximately 140 peripheral blood samples (43 ophthalmopathy, roughly 72 hyperthyroidism and some 17 progressor patients) is reported in the paper.

Including the terminal cysteine and phenylalanine, the CDR3 comprises 14 residues. Only the CDR3 region is kept as DNA, spanning 42 bases read in frame from base 1. V loses 3 bases of germline sequence and J loses 5 bases, and the interval between the two ends is 16 bases. The germline V gene gives CDR1 as SQVTM and CDR2 as ANQGSEA. Study-wide conclusions, independent of this receptor: Most expanded thyroid clonotypes (frequency above 0.001) were also detected in blood, a finding suggesting that blood repertoires may reflect thyroid immune responses. Sample size was not statistically predetermined, and blinding of investigators to group allocation was not performed. A 13 V-J signature model separated ophthalmopathy from stable hyperthyroidism, with roughly 88% sensitivity and 81.08% specificity in cross-validation and 80%/75% in testing. In validation, progression to ophthalmopathy was predicted by the model with 70.59% sensitivity and roughly 76% specificity, a median of roughly six months before onset.

The study excluded patients with uncontrolled infections, other autoimmune diseases, pregnancy or lactation. Diagnoses were based on clinical symptoms, serum thyroxine and TRAb, thyroid ultrasound and orbital computed tomography. Trizol reagent was used to extract total RNA, and RNA quality was then checked on an Agilent 2100 Bioanalyzer. The table lists this clonotype with a count of one. No antigen is known for it. Per-base qualities were not stored, and no clone one base away is much larger. Support from one read is weak. The TCR beta CDR3 regions were amplified from RNA transcripts. The TCR CDR3 was subjected to a first round of RT-PCR using the HTBI primer set and the Qiagen OneStep RT-PCR kit. Libraries were constructed in a second round of multiplex PCR, after which size selection and purification were performed. Paired-end sequencing of the libraries was performed with 100 bp reads on an Illumina HiSeq2000. The published analysis was carried out like this. Raw data were processed with SOAPnuke, discarding reads with adapters, uncalled bases, mean Phred below 15, or no exact constant-primer or identifier match. High-quality paired reads were merged using COPE v1.2.5, and each unique nucleotide sequence was defined as a clonotype. MiTCR v1.1 was used to align clonotypes to the IMGT TRBV, TRBD and TRBJ reference segments. Only V-J combinations with frequency above 0.0001, covering roughly 99% of repertoires, were analysed. A TCS score was defined as the ratio of F50 (clonal expansion) to E x V (chaos), with BLOSUM62-based TCRdist applied between CDR3 peptides within each V-J. Welch's t-statistics and random forest reduced 500 to 650 V-J features to 13, which were used in a naive Bayes classifier (R e1071). The similarity between thyroid and blood repertoires was quantified using the Morisita-Horn index. TCRdb cleaned the public reads at Q25 with fastp, built clones with MiXCR and kept in-frame beta chains. For every CDR3 protein sequence, its rows merge into one entry that carries the most common genes and DNA. The authors' filters were not applied to this entry. Recorded for this sample are 500,000 to 600,000 distinct CDR3 sequences; 46% of them occurred a single time. The leading ten clones occupy about two fifths of the sample.

The sequence was obtained from an adult woman with Graves' disease, either hyperthyroidism or ophthalmopathy (not recorded which). Specimen: peripheral blood or thyroid tissue (not recorded which). The chain couples TRBV29-1 to TRBJ2-5, with no D gene named confidently. The CDR3 protein sequence reads: CSVDAQATGETQYF. The nucleotides are TGCAGCGTTGACGCCCAGGCTACCGGGGAGACCCAGTACTTC.